This T cell receptor beta chain was sequenced for a study of Ad26.COV2.S vaccination and SARS-CoV-2 variants. Study-wide background: Among those in the COV1001 Ad26.COV2.S trial arm was the donor. Recipients of Ad26.COV2.S got it intramuscularly, once or twice 56 days apart.

The CDR3 has 12 residues. Trimming removed 1 base at V and 7 bases at J, with 7 bases between. Germline V gene lookup returns CDR1 KGHSH and CDR2 LQKENI. Method: immunoSEQ multiplex PCR; TCRdb's copy keeps in-frame clones and lacks some. The sample has more than 300,000 clones, approximately 90% seen once. This clone has only a few counts. What it binds is not known. The treatment denotes: 19 received Ad26.COV2.S at low or high dose, single or two shots; about five received placebo; per-sample allocation not given. On day 63 after the first injection, vaccine and placebo recipients gave samples. Study results and limitations: It was reported that spike-specific CD8+ and CD4+ T cell responses were substantially broad after vaccination. Recipients of vaccine and of placebo showed similar breadth of their non-spike TCR repertoires.

The source of this sequence is a person between 18 and 65 years old who received the Ad26.COV2.S COVID-19 vaccine or a placebo. The sequencing used peripheral blood, collected in a trial of Ad26.COV2.S vaccine versus placebo. V and J are TRBV18 and TRBJ1-1; D call uncertain. The CDR3 sequence: CASSPRTHEAFF. The CDR3 DNA sequence: TGTGCCAGCTCACCACGAACGCATGAAGCTTTCTTT. Filled out from reference TRBV18 and TRBJ1-1, the complete variable domain reads NAGVMQNPRHLVRRRGQEARLRCSPMKGHSHVYWYRQLPEEGLKFMVYLQKENIIDESGMPKERFSAEFPKEGPSILRIQQVVRGDSAAYFCASSPRTHEAFFGQGTRLTVV.